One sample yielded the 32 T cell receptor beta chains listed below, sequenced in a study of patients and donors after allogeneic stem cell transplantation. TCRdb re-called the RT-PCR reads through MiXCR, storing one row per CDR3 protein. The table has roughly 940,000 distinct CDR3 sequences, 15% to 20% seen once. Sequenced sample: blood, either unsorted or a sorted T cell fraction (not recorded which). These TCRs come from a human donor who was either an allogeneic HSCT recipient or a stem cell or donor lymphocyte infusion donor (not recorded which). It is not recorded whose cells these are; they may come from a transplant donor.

The CDR3 protein is CASNPVSGRGNEQFF. For the CDR3, the DNA is TGTGCCAGCAACCCCGTCAGCGGGAGAGGGAATGAGCAGTTCTTC. The rearrangement joins TRBV7-9 to TRBJ2-1; 8 bases align to TRBD2. The germline CDR1 and CDR2 sequences are SEHNR and FQNEAQ (reference sequence). V gave up 7 bases and J gave up 7 bases; unmatched junction bases: 12. This CDR3 spans 15 amino acids.

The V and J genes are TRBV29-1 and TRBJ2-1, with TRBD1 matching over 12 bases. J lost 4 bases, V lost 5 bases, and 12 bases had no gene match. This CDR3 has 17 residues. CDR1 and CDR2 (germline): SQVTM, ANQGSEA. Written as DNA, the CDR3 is TGCAGCGTTTTTGTTCGGGGACAGGGGGCAATTTACAATGAGCAGTTCTTC. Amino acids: CSVFVRGQGAIYNEQFF.

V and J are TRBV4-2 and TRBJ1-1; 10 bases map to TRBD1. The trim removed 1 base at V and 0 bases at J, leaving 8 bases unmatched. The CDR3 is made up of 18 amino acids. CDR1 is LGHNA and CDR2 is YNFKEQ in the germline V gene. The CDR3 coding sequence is TGTGCCAGCAGCCAAGGGGGGGGACAGGGGAAAATGAACACTGAAGCTTTCTTT. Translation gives CASSQGGGQGKMNTEAFF.

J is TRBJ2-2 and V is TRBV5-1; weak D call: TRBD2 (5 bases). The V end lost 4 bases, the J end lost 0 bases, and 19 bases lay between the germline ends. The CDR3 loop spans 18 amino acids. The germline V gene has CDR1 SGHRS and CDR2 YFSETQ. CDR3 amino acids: CASSPNRGSPANTGELFF. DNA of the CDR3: TGCGCCAGCAGCCCTAACCGTGGGAGCCCTGCGAACACCGGGGAGCTGTTTTTT.

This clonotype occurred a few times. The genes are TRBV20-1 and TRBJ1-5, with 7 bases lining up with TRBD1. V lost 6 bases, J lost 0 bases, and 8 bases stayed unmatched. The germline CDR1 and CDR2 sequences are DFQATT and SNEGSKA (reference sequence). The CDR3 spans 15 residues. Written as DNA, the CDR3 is TGCAGTGCAACCACCGGGACAGATAGCAATCAGCCCCAGCATTTT. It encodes CSATTGTDSNQPQHF.

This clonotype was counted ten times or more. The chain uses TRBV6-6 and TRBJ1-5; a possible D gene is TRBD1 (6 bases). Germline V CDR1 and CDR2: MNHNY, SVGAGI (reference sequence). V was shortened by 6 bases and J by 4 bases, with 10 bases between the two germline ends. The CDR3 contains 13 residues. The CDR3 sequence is CASRPQGNQPQHF. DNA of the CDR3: TGTGCCAGCAGGCCTCAGGGGAATCAGCCCCAGCATTTT.

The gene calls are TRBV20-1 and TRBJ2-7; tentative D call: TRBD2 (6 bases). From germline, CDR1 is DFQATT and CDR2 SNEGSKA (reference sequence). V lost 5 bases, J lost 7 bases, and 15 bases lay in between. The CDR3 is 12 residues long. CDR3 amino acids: CSALSPGEEQYF. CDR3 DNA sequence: TGCAGTGCTCTCTCCCCGGGGGAGGAGCAGTACTTC.

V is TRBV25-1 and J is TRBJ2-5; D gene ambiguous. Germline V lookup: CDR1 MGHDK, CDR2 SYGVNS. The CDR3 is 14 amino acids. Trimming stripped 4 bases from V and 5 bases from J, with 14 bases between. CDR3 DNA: TGTGCCAGCAGTGCCGCCCAGCCCGGGGAGACCCAGTACTTC. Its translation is CASSAAQPGETQYF.

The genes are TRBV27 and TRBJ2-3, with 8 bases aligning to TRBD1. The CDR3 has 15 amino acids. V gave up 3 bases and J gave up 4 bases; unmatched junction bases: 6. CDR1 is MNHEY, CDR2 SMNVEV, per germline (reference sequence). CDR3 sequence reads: CASSFEPGGADTQYF. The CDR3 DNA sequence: TGTGCCAGCAGTTTTGAGCCAGGGGGCGCAGATACGCAGTATTTT.

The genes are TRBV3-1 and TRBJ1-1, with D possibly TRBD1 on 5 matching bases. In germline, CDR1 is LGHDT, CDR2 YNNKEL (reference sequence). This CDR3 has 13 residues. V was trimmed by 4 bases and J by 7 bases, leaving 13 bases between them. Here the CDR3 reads CASSPRRQNEAFF. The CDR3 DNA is TGTGCCAGCAGCCCGCGTAGACAGAATGAAGCTTTCTTT.

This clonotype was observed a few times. The CDR3 nucleotides are TGCGCCAGCAGCCAAGAGGGGGGGTTAATGAGGGACAGGGTGAGACAGCCCCAGCATTTT. Amino acids: CASSQEGGLMRDRVRQPQHF. V is TRBV4-1 and J is TRBJ1-5; TRBD1 matches 9 bases. J gave up 7 bases and V 0 bases, and 19 bases lay outside the gene matches. CDR1 and CDR2 (germline): MGHRA, YSYEKL. The CDR3 runs to 20 residues.

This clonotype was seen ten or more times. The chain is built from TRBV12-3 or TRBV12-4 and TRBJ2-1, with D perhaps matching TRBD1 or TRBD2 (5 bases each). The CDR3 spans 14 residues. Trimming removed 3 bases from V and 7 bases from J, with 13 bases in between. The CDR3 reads CASSFSGLRNEQFF. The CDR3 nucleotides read TGTGCCAGCAGTTTCTCGGGGCTAAGGAATGAGCAGTTCTTC.

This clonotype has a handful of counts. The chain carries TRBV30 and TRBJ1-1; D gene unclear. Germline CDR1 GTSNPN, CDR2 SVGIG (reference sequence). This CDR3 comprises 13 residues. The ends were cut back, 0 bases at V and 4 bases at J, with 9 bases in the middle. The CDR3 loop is CAWSVGEGTEAFF. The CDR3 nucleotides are TGTGCCTGGAGTGTTGGTGAGGGCACTGAAGCTTTCTTT.

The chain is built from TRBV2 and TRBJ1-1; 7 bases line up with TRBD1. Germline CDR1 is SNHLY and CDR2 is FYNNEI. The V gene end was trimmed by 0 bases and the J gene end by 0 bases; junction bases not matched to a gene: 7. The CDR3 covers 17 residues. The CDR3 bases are TGTGCCAGCAGTGAAGCAGGGGGCGCGGGGGTGAACACTGAAGCTTTCTTT. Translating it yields CASSEAGGAGVNTEAFF.

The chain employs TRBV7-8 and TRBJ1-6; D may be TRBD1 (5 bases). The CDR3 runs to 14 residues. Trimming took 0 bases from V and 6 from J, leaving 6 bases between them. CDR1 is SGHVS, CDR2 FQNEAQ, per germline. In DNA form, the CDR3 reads TGTGCCAGCAGCTTAGCCAGGGCTAATTCACCCCTCCACTTT. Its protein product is CASSLARANSPLHF.

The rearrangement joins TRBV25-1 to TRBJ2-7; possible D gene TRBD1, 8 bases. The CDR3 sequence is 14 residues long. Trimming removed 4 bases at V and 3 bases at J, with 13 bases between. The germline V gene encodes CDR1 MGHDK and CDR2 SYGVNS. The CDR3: CASSGTGGDYEQYF. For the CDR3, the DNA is TGTGCCAGCAGTGGAACAGGGGGGGACTACGAGCAGTACTTC.

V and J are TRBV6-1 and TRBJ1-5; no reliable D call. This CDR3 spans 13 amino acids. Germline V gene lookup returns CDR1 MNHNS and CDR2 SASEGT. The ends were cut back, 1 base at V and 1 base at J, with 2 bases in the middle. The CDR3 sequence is CASSEVSNQPQHF. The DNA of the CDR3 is TGTGCCAGCAGTGAAGTAAGCAATCAGCCCCAGCATTTT.

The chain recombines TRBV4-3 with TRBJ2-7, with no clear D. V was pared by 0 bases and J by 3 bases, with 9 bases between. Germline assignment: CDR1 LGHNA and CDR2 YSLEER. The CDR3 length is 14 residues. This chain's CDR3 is CASSQEGLGYEQYF. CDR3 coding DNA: TGCGCCAGCAGCCAAGAGGGTTTAGGCTACGAGCAGTACTTC.

The chain's CDR3 is CASREGNYGYTF. The CDR3 DNA follows: TGCGCCAGCAGGGAAGGGAACTATGGCTACACCTTC. This sequence joins TRBV5-1 and TRBJ1-2; the D is unclear. Germline assignment: CDR1 SGHRS and CDR2 YFSETQ. Trimming took off 5 bases at V and 2 bases at J, with 7 bases between the two ends. This CDR3 spans 12 amino acids.

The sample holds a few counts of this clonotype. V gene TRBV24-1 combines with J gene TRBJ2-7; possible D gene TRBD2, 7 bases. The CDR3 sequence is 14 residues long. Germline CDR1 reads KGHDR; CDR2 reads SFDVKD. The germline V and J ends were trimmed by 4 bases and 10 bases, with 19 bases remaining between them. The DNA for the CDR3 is TGTGCCACCAGTGACCCGAGGGGGGGCCTACGACAGTACTTC. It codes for CATSDPRGGLRQYF.

CDR3 sequence: CAWSWTSFEQYF. In DNA, the CDR3 is TGTGCCTGGAGTTGGACTAGCTTCGAGCAGTACTTC. This rearrangement joins TRBV30 to TRBJ2-7, with 8 bases identical to TRBD2. The CDR3 consists of 12 residues. The trim removed 2 bases at V and 6 bases at J, leaving 3 bases unmatched. CDR1 is GTSNPN, CDR2 SVGIG, per germline (reference sequence).

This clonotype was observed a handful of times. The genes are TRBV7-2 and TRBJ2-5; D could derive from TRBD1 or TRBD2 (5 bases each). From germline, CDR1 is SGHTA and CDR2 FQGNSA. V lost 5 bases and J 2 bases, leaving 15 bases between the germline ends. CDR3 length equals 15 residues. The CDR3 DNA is TGTGCCAGCAGCACTATAGCGAGGGGACAAGAGACCCAGTACTTC. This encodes CASSTIARGQETQYF.

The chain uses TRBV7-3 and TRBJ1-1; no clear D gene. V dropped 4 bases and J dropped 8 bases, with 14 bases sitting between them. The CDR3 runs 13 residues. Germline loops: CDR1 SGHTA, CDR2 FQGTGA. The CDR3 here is CASSSRLDREAFF. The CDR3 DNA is TGTGCCAGCAGCTCCAGGCTGGATCGCGAAGCTTTCTTT.

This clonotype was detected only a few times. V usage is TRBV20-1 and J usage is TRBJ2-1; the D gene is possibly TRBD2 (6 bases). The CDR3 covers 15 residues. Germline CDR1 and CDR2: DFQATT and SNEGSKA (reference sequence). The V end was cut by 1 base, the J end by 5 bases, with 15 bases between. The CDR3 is CSARARLAPNNEQFF. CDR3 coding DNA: TGCAGTGCTAGAGCGAGGCTAGCGCCGAACAATGAGCAGTTCTTC.

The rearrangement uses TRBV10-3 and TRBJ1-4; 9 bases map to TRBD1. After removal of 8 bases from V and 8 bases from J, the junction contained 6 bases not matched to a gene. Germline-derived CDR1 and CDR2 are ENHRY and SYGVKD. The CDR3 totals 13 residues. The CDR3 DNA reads TGTGCCATCGGGACAGGGCCGGGGGAAAAACTGTTTTTT. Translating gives CAIGTGPGEKLFF.

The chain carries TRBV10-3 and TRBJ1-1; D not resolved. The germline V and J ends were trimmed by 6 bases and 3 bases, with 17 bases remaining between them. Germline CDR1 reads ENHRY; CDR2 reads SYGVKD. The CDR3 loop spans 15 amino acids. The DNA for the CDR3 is TGTGCCATCAGGATAGCAGATTCCCGGGACACTGAAGCTTTCTTT. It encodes CAIRIADSRDTEAFF.

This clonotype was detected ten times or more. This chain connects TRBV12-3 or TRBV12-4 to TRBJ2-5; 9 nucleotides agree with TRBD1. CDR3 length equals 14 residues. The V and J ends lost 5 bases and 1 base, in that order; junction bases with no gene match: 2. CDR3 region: CASSRDRVQETQYF. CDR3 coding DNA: TGTGCCAGCAGTAGGGACAGGGTCCAAGAGACCCAGTACTTC.

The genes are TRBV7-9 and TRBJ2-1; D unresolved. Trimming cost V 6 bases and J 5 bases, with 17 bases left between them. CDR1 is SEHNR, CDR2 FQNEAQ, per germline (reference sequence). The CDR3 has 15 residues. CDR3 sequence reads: CASRNGRSPDNEQFF. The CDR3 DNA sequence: TGTGCCAGCAGAAATGGACGGAGTCCAGACAATGAGCAGTTCTTC.

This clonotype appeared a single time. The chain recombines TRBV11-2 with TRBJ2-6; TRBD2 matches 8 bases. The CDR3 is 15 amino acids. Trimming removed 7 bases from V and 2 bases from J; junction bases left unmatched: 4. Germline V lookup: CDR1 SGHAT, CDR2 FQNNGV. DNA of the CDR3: TGTGCCAGCACCCCCGGGGGGGCTGGGGCCAACGTCCTGACTTTC. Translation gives CASTPGGAGANVLTF.

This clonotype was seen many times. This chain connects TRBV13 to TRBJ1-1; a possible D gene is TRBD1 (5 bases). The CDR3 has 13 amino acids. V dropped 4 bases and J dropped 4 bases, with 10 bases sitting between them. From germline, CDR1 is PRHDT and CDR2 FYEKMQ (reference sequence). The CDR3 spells CASSSSRGTEAFF. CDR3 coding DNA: TGTGCCAGCAGCTCCTCGAGGGGCACTGAAGCTTTCTTT.

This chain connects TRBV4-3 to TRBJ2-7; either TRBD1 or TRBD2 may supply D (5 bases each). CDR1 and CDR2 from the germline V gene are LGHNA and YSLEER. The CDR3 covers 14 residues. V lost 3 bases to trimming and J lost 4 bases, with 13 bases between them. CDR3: CASSHQRGVYEQYF. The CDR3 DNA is TGCGCCAGCAGCCATCAGCGAGGGGTATACGAGCAGTACTTC.

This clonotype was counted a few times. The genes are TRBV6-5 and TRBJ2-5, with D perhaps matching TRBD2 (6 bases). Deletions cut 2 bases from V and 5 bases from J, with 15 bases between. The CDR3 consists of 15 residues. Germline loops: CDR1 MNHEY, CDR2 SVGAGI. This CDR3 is CASSYGGKQSETQYF. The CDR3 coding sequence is TGTGCCAGCAGTTACGGGGGGAAACAATCGGAGACCCAGTACTTC.